This T cell receptor (beta chain) came from a study of T cells in Graves' hyperthyroidism and ophthalmopathy. Broader study findings: Through a model of 13 V-J features, ophthalmopathy was separated from stable hyperthyroidism. The model made its ophthalmopathy prediction, and onset followed a median approximately six months later. Peripheral blood also featured most of the thyroid clonotypes expanded above 0.001.

What was amplified from RNA transcripts were TCR beta CDR3 regions. The HTBI primer set served for first-round RT-PCR of the TCR CDR3. TCRdb re-called the multiplex PCR reads with MiXCR, one entry per CDR3 protein. This table has a few hundred thousand distinct CDR3 sequences, approximately 14% appearing once. Points on this clonotype: Its target is not known.

Germline CDR1 and CDR2: SGHDN and FVKESK. V gave up 1 base and J gave up 3 bases; unmatched junction bases: 6. CDR3 size: 18 residues. The authors deemed Graves' hyperthyroidism stable absent ophthalmopathy progression within 18 months. Sequenced: blood. This clonotype originated in a woman aged 25-40 years with Graves' hyperthyroidism. The chain links TRBV14 to TRBJ2-1, with 13 bases aligning to TRBD2. CDR3 nucleotide sequence: TGTGCCAGCAGCCAAGCACTAGCGGGAGGGCCGTACTACAATGAGCAGTTCTTC. As protein: CASSQALAGGPYYNEQFF.